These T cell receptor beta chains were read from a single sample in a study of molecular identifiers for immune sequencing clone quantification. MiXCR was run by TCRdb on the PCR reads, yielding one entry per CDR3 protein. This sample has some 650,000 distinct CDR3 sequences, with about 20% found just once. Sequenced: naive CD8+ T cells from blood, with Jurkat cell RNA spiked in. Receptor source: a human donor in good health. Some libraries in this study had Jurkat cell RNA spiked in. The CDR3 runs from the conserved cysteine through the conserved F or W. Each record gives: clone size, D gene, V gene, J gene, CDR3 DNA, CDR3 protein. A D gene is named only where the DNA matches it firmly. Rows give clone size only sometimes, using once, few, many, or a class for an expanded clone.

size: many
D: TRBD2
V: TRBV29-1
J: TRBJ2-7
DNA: TGCAGCGTTGAAGACTGGACTAGCGGGGAAGGGGAGCAGTACTTC
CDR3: CSVEDWTSGEGEQYF

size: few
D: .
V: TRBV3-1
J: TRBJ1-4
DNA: TGTGCCAGCAGCCAAGGGGCTAATGAAAAACTGTTTTTT
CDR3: CASSQGANEKLFF

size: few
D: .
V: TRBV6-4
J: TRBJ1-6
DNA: TGTGCCAGCAGTGACTCTTGCTGGGTGGTACAGGCTTTCTCCTATAATTCACCCCTCCACTTT
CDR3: CASSDSCWVVQAFSYNSPLHF

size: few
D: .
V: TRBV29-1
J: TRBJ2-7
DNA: TGCAGCGTTGAGGGAGGTTCCTCCTACGAGCAGTGCTTC
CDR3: CSVEGGSSYEQCF

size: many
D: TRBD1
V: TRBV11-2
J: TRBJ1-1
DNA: TGTGCCAGCAGCTTCGGACAGGTTCTTGAAGCTTTCTTT
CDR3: CASSFGQVLEAFF

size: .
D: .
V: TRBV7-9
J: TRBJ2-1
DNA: TGTGCCAGCAGCCCAGAAGGTTCTAATGAGCAGTTCTTC
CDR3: CASSPEGSNEQFF

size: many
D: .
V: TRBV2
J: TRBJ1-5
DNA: TGTGCCAGCAGTGAAGCGGGTAATAGCAATCAGCCCCAGCATTTT
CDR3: CASSEAGNSNQPQHF

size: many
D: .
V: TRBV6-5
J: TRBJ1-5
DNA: TGTGCCAGCAGTGACAGCCCGTTTAACAATCAGCCCCAGCATTTT
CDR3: CASSDSPFNNQPQHF

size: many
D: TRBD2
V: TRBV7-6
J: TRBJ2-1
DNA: TGTGCCAGCAGCTTAGCGTGGGCTAGCGGGAACCAACCAGAGCAGTTCTTC
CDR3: CASSLAWASGNQPEQFF

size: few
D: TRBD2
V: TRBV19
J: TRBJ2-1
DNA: TGTGCCAGTAGTATAGGAGCGGGGGGGTACAATGAGCAGTTCTTC
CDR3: CASSIGAGGYNEQFF

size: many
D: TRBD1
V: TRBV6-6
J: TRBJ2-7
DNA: TGTGCCAGCAGTTTCAGACAGGGGCAGTACTTC
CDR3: CASSFRQGQYF

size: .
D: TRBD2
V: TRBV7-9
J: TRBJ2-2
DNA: TGTGCCGGCAGCTTCGGGCTAGCGGACGCGAACACCGGGGAGCTGTTTTTT
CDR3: CAGSFGLADANTGELFF

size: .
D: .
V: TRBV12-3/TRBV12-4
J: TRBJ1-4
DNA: TGTGCCAGCAGTTCTTGGGCTAATGAAAAACTGTTTTTT
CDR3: CASSSWANEKLFF

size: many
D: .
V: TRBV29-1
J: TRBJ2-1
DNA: TGCAGCGTTGCGTTTGGGGGACTGCGTGAGGACAATGAGCAGTTCTTC
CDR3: CSVAFGGLREDNEQFF

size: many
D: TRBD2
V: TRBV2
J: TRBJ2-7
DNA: TGTGCCAGCAGTGAATTCGGCGGGGGACTTCCCGAGCAGTACTTC
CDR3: CASSEFGGGLPEQYF

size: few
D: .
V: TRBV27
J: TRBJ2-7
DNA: TGTGCCAGCAGACAGACGGGAACCTCCTACGAGCAGTACTTC
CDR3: CASRQTGTSYEQYF

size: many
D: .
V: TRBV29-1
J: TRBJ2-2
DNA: TGCAGCGTTGAGGCAGGGGCCGGGGAGCTGTTTTTT
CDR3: CSVEAGAGELFF

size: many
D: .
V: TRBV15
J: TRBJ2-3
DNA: TGTGCCACCGGGCAGCTTCTAGCCGCAGATACGCAGTATTTT
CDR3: CATGQLLAADTQYF

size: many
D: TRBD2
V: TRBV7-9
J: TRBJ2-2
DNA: TGTGCCAGCAGCTTTGGGACTAGCGGAGAAAACACCGGGGAGCTGTTTTTT
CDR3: CASSFGTSGENTGELFF

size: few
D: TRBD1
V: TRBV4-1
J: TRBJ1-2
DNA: TGCGCCAGCAGCCTAAAGACAGGGACCAACTATGGCTACACCTTC
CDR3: CASSLKTGTNYGYTF

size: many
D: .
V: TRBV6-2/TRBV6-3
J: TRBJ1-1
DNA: TGTGCCAGCAGCCCAGGGTTTTCCGCCACTGAAGCTTTCTTT
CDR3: CASSPGFSATEAFF

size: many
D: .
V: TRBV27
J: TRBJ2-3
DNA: TGTGCCAGCAGTTTAGAGCCTCTCGGGGGAGCGGCAGATACGCAGTATTTT
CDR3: CASSLEPLGGAADTQYF

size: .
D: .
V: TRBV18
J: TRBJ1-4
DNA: TGTGCCAGCTCACCAGGGGGTCGGGAAAAACTGTTTTTT
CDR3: CASSPGGREKLFF

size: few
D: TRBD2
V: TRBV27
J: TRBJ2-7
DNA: TGTGCCAGCAGTCTCGGACTAGCGGGGGGTGCTCGGTACGAGCAGTACTTC
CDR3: CASSLGLAGGARYEQYF

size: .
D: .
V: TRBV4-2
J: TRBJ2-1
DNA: TGTGCCAGCAGCCAAGGGGAGCCAGGGATTTACTACAATGAGCAGTTCTTC
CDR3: CASSQGEPGIYYNEQFF

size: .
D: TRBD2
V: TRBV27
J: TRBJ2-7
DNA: TGTGCCAGCAGTTCTTTTCCAGCGGGGGAAACTGAGCAGTACTTC
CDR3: CASSSFPAGETEQYF

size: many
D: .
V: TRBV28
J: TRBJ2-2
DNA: TGTGCCAGCAGTTTAAACGGCGGCACCGGGGAGCTGTTTTTT
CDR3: CASSLNGGTGELFF

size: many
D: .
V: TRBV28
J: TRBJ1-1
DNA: TGTGCCAGCAGTTTATCCTATTCTAGGAACACTGAAGCTTTCTTT
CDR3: CASSLSYSRNTEAFF

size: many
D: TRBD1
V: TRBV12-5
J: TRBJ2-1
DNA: TGTGCTAGTGGTTTGGTGCAGGGGGCCTACAATGAGCAGTTCTTC
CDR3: CASGLVQGAYNEQFF

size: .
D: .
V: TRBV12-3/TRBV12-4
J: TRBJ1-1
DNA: TGTGCCAGCAGTCTCCTTGGGGGGGCTGAAACTTTCTTT
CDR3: CASSLLGGAETFF

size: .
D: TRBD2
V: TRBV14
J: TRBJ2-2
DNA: TGTGCCAGCAGCCCCCGGCTAGCGGGAATGGCGGGGGAGCTGGTTTTT
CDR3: CASSPRLAGMAGELVF

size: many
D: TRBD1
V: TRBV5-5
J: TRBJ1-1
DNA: TGTGCCAGCAGCTTACCCGGGACAGGGTTTGAAGCTTTCTTT
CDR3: CASSLPGTGFEAFF

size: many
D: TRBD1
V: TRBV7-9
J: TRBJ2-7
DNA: TGTGCCAGCAGCCTCCAGGGACAGACAGGCCCGGGCTACGAGCAGTACTTC
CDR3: CASSLQGQTGPGYEQYF

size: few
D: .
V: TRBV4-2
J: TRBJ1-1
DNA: TGTGCCAGCAGCTCGTCAAGCAGTGCAGAAGCTTTCTTT
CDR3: CASSSSSSAEAFF

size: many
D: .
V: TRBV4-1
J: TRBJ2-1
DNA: TGCGCCAGCAGCCATGGGGGACAAACCAATGAGCAGTTCTTC
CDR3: CASSHGGQTNEQFF

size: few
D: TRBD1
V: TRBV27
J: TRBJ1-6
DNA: TGTGCCAGCAGCTATGGCCCTGGACAGGCTAATTCACCCCTCCACTTT
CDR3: CASSYGPGQANSPLHF

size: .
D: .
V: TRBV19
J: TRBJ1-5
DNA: TGTGCCAGTAGTACGTGGGAGAACAATCAGCCCCAGCATTTT
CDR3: CASSTWENNQPQHF

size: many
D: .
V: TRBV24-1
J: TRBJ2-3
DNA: TGTGCCACTCAAATGCGCGGGGGCCTCAGGACAGATACGCAGTATTTT
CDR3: CATQMRGGLRTDTQYF

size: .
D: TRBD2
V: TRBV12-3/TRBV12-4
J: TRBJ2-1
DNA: TGTGCCAGCAGCGAGGCTAGCGGGGGGAGCTCCTACAATGAGCAGTTCTTC
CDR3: CASSEASGGSSYNEQFF

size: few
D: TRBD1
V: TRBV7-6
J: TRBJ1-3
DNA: TGTGCCAGCATCGACGGGACAGCTGATGGCTCTGGAAACACCATATATTTT
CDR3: CASIDGTADGSGNTIYF

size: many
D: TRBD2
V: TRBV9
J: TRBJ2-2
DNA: TGTGCCAGCAGCGTAGTAAGCGGGGGGCCGAACACCGGGGAGCTGTTTTTT
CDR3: CASSVVSGGPNTGELFF

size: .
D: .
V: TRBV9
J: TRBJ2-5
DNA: TGTGCCAGCAGTGGACTGGGTAGAGAGACCCAGTACTTC
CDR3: CASSGLGRETQYF

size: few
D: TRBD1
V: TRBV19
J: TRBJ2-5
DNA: TGTGCCAGTAGGGGACAGGGGGGCAAGACCCAGTACTTC
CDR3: CASRGQGGKTQYF

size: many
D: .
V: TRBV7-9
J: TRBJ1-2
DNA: TGTGCCAGCAGCCCCACGACAAGCGCTGGCTACACCTTC
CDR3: CASSPTTSAGYTF

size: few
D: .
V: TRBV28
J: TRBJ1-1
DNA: TGTGCCAGCCGGGGGGGTACGAGCCCCCCTAACACTGAAGCTTTCTTT
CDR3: CASRGGTSPPNTEAFF

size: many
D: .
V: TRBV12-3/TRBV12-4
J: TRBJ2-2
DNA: TGTGCCAGCAGTTTGGGGCTCGCCGGGGAGCTGTTTTTT
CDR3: CASSLGLAGELFF

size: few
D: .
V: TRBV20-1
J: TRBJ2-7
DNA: TGCAGTGCTAGAGTCCCGACTGGCTACGAGCAGTACTTC
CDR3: CSARVPTGYEQYF

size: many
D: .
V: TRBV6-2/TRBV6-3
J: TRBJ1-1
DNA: TGTGCCAGCAGCCCGGCGGGTCTGAACACTGAAGCTTTCTTT
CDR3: CASSPAGLNTEAFF

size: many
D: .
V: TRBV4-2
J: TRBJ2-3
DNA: TGTGCCAGCAGCCAAGACACCCTAGCGTCTAGCACAGATACGCAGTATTTT
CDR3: CASSQDTLASSTDTQYF

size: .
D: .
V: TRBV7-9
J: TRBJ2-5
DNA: TGTGCCAGCAGCTTATTCCAGCGGACACAAGAGACCCAGTACTTC
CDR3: CASSLFQRTQETQYF

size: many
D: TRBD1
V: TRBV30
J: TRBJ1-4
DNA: TGTGCCTGCACGACAGGGGAATCAGAAAAACTGTTTTTT
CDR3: CACTTGESEKLFF

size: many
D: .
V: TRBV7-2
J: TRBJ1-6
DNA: TGTGCCAGCAGCTTAGTTCTGGGACCCGGATCACCCCTCCACTTT
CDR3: CASSLVLGPGSPLHF

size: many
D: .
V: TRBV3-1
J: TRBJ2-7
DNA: TGTGCCAGCAGCCTAGACTGGACCTACGAGCAGTACTTC
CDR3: CASSLDWTYEQYF

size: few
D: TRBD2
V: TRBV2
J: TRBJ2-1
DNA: TGTGCCAGCAGTGAGGGCGGGGGGGTACACAATGAGCAGTTCTTC
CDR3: CASSEGGGVHNEQFF

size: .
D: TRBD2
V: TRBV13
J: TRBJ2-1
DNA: TGTGCCAGCAGCGTCCTAGCGGGAGGGCCGAGTGAGCAGTTCTTC
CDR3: CASSVLAGGPSEQFF